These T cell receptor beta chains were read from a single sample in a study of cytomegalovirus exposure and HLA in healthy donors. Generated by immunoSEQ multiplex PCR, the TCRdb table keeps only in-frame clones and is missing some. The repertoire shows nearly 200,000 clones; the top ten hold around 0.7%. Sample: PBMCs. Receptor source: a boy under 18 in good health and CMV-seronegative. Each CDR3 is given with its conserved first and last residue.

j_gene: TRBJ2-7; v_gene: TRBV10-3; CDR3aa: CAISDFRGRGRSSYEQYF
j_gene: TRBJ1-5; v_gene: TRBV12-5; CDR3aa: CASGSRDRGLMDQPQHF
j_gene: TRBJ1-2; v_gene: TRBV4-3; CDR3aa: CASSQVITGGDYGYTF
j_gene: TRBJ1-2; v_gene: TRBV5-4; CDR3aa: CASSREEFLGYTF
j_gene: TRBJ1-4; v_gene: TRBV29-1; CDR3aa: CSVDYGQVGKLFF
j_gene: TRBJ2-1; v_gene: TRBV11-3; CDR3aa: CASSLDQGGYEQFF
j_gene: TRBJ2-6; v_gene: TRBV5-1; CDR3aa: CASSLLRAYSGANVLTF
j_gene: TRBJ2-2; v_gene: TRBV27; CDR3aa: CASSPHPGGSGELFF
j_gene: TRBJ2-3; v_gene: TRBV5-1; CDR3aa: CASSLVPLAGGITSTDTQYF
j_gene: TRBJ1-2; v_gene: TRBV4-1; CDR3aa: CASSRAGEGYGYTF
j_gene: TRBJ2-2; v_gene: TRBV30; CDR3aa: CASFGDSGGQSGELFF
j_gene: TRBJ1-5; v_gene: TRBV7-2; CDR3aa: CASSLAGTGGQPQHF
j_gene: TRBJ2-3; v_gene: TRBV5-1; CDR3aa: CASSLLAGAGTDTQYF
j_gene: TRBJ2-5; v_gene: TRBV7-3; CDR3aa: CASSLSGGETQYF
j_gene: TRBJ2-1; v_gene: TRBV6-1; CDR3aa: CASSGSRWQFF
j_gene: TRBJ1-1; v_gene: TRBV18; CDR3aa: CASSPGQVGTGDTEAFF
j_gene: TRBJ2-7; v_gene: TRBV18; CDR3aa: CASSPGRSLYEQYF
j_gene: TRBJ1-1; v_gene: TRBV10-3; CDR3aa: CAISVGDTEAFF
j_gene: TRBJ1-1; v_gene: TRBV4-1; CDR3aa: CASSQVVLDFEAFF
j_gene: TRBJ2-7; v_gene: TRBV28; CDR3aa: CASSLTSSFGREQYF
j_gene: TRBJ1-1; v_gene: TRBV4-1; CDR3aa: CASSHPKTARDAEAFF